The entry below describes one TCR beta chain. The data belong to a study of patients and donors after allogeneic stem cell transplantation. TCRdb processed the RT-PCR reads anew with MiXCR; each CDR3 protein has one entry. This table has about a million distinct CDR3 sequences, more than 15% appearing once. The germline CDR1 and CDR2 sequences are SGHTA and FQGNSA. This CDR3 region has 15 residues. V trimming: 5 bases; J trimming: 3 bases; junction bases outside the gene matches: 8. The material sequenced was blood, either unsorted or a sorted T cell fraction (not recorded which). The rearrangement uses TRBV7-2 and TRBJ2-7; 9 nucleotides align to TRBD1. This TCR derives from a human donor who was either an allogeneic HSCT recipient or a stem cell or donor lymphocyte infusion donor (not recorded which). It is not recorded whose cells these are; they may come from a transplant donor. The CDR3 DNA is TGTGCCAGCAGCCGATCGGACAGGGGATTCTACGAGCAGTACTTC. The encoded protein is CASSRSDRGFYEQYF. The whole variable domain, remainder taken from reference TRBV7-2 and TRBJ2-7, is GAGVSQSPSNKVTEKGKDVELRCDPISGHTALYWYRQSLGQGLEFLIYFQGNSAPDKSGLPSDRFSAERTGGSVSTLTIQRTQQEDSAVYLCASSRSDRGFYEQYFGPGTRLTVT.